Each of the 9 T cell receptor beta chains below was sequenced from the same sample in a study of CD8 T cells in ankylosing spondylitis. TCRdb ran MiXCR on the 5' RACE reads and lists one entry per CDR3 protein. The sample comprises roughly 230,000 distinct CDR3 sequences, 15% to 20% of which are singletons, and roughly 34% rests with the top ten. Sequenced material: blood, either unsorted or a sorted T cell fraction (not recorded which). These TCRs come from a male donor with ankylosing spondylitis or in good health (not recorded which).

Only a few counts were recorded for this clonotype. The chain has TRBV10-1 and TRBJ2-3; TRBD1 matches 7 bases. The J segment lost 2 bases and the V segment lost 2 bases, leaving 7 bases of the junction unmatched. The CDR3 spans 16 residues. Germline CDR1 is WNHNN and CDR2 is SYGVQD (reference sequence). CDR3 sequence reads: CASSETGAHPTDTQYF. The CDR3 DNA follows: TGCGCCAGCAGTGAGACAGGGGCCCATCCCACAGATACGCAGTATTTT.

The chain links TRBV19 to TRBJ2-1; 7 nucleotides match TRBD1. Losses at the gene ends were 10 bases for V and 0 bases for J; bases not matched to a gene: 6. The CDR3 spans 14 residues. CDR1 LNHDA and CDR2 SQIVND come from the germline V gene (reference sequence). The CDR3 DNA is TGTGCCACTGGGGGACAGATCTCCTACAATGAGCAGTTCTTC. This codes for CATGGQISYNEQFF.

There are a few counts of this clonotype. This chain uses TRBV7-9 with TRBJ1-2, with no clear D. Trimming removed 6 bases from V and 6 bases from J, with 17 bases in between. Looked up from germline, CDR1 is SEHNR and CDR2 is FQNEAQ (reference sequence). The CDR3 is made up of 14 amino acids. CDR3 bases: TGTGCCAGCAGACCGCATCGGGCCCCGGATGGCTACACCTTC. Translation: CASRPHRAPDGYTF.

The rearrangement uses TRBV7-8 and TRBJ2-5; 9 nucleotides agree with TRBD2. Losses at the gene ends were 1 base for V and 4 bases for J; bases not matched to a gene: 7. The CDR3 spans 16 residues. Germline CDR1 and CDR2: SGHVS and FQNEAQ. This CDR3 reads CASSLGTSDRGETQYF. CDR3 bases: TGTGCCAGCAGCTTAGGGACTAGCGATAGAGGAGAGACCCAGTACTTC.

The chain recombines TRBV5-1 with TRBJ2-1; D might be TRBD2 (6 bases). The CDR3 is 15 residues long. Trimming took 4 bases from V and 5 from J, leaving 16 bases between them. In germline, CDR1 is SGHRS, CDR2 YFSETQ. The CDR3 sequence is CASSRTGLSDNEQFF. The CDR3 coding sequence is TGCGCCAGCAGCCGGACGGGACTCAGCGACAATGAGCAGTTCTTC.

There are many counts of this clonotype. V and J are TRBV5-1 and TRBJ2-7; the D call may be TRBD1 or TRBD2 (5 bases each). The V gene's germline CDR1 is SGHRS and CDR2 YFSETQ. V was shortened by 1 base and J by 3 bases, with 11 bases between the two germline ends. The CDR3 has 14 residues. The CDR3 spells CASSLYWDGYEQYF. For the CDR3, the DNA is TGCGCCAGCAGCTTGTATTGGGACGGCTACGAGCAGTACTTC.

The chain carries TRBV7-8 and TRBJ2-2; 10 bases align to TRBD2. This CDR3 has 17 residues. V lost 3 bases to trimming and J lost 0 bases; unmatched junction nucleotides: 4. Per germline, CDR1 SGHVS and CDR2 FQNEAQ. CDR3 coding DNA: TGTGCCAGCAGCTTCCTGGGACTAGCGCCGAACACCGGGGAGCTGTTTTTT. It yields the protein CASSFLGLAPNTGELFF.

This clonotype was detected once. At one of its ends the junction is not consistent with the germline gene, which may arise from a read error. V gene TRBV9 combines with J gene TRBJ2-3; 7 bases are shared with TRBD2. CDR1 is SGDLS, CDR2 YYNGEE, per germline. The CDR3 extends over 16 amino acids. DNA for the CDR3: TGTGCCACCAGCGGGACCCACGGGGGAGAAACAGATACGCAGTATTTT. This gives the protein CATSGTHGGETDTQYF.

The chain couples TRBV27 to TRBJ2-7; 11 bases map to TRBD2. This CDR3 is built from 14 residues. Germline CDR1 and CDR2: MNHEY and SMNVEV (reference sequence). The trim removed 8 bases at V and 4 bases at J, leaving 7 bases unmatched. Written as DNA, the CDR3 is TGTGCCAGCCTGAGGACTAGCGGGCTTTACGAGCAGTACTTC. It specifies CASLRTSGLYEQYF.